This is a list of T cell receptor beta chains from one sample in a study of cytomegalovirus exposure and HLA in healthy donors. Using immunoSEQ multiplex PCR, the repertoire was profiled, and TCRdb retains in-frame clones only, with some absent. The data contain 200,000 to 300,000 clones, approximately 87% of them singletons. The source material was PBMCs. The receptors were gathered from a man in his late teens or twenties in good health and CMV-seronegative. Each CDR3 is given without its conserved first and last residue. The order of the fields is clone size, V gene, J gene, CDR3 protein. Rows may omit the clone size; those that give it use once, few, many or a size class.

-,TRBV28,TRBJ2-7,ASRIQGYEQY
-,TRBV9,TRBJ2-1,ASSVAGLAGVVNEQF
-,TRBV27,TRBJ2-7,ASSFSGSSGGEQY
-,TRBV28,TRBJ1-2,ASSRGYGYT
-,TRBV7-2,TRBJ2-7,ASSSGTSSGEQY
-,TRBV7-6,TRBJ2-2,ASSLFAVNTGELF
-,TRBV7-8,TRBJ2-1,ASSLARRTYNEQF
once,TRBV9,TRBJ1-3,ASSYGQGTGNTIY
-,TRBV19,TRBJ1-1,ASLRGLGMNTEAF
-,TRBV4-2,TRBJ2-1,ASSQEPPLAGGHNEQF
-,TRBV6-1,TRBJ2-5,ASSELEEETQY
-,TRBV27,TRBJ2-1,ASRPLAAGGPGNEQF
once,TRBV5-6,TRBJ2-1,ASSSGLAGGGSKF
-,TRBV7-2,TRBJ1-5,ASSPDRAQPQH
-,TRBV27,TRBJ2-3,ASGTRALDTQY
-,TRBV27,TRBJ2-3,ASSLRSTDTQY
-,TRBV6-1,TRBJ2-7,ASSEEWGPPYEQY
-,TRBV2,TRBJ2-5,ASSDERGGRETQY
-,TRBV5-6,TRBJ2-3,ASSLSGATDTQY
-,TRBV30,TRBJ1-2,AWSVFSARFFGYT
-,TRBV11-2,TRBJ2-7,ASSLQTSHLEEQY
-,TRBV28,TRBJ1-4,ASSVLADEKLF
once,TRBV5-4,TRBJ2-1,ASRPDIGSSYNEQF
-,TRBV5-6,TRBJ2-7,ASGEQRDASYEQY
-,TRBV30,TRBJ1-2,ASPRVQGNYGYT
-,TRBV7-9,TRBJ2-5,ASSFGQGNLQETQY